Presented here are 22 T cell receptor beta chains from one specimen sequenced in a study of CD8 T cells in Susac syndrome. RNA totalling roughly 0.5 to 1 ug underwent reverse transcription with random hexamers. One entry per CDR3 protein results from TCRdb running MiXCR on the immunoSEQ multiplex PCR reads. The sample carries a few hundred thousand distinct CDR3 sequences, just under 95% recorded once. Sequencing was carried out using CD4+ T cells from PBMCs. The source is a human donor with multiple sclerosis.

The V call is TRBV30, the J call TRBJ1-2; D possibly corresponds to TRBD1 (6 bases). The CDR3 contains 11 residues. V lost 8 bases and J 7 bases, leaving 14 bases between the germline ends. CDR1 is GTSNPN and CDR2 is SVGIG in the germline V gene (reference sequence). This CDR3 reads CATSRGGGYTF. As DNA, the CDR3 is TGTGCCACGTCCAGGGGCGGTGGCTACACCTTC.

The chain employs TRBV29-1 and TRBJ1-3; D is unresolved. Per the germline V gene, CDR1 is SQVTM and CDR2 is ANQGSEA. V was shortened by 1 base and J by 0 bases, with 13 bases between the two germline ends. CDR3 length: 16 residues. The CDR3 bases are TGCAGCGTTGAAGTGCATCCTCTAAGCTCTGGAAACACCATATATTTT. Protein sequence: CSVEVHPLSSGNTIYF. Full variable domain (remainder filled in from reference TRBV29-1 and TRBJ1-3): SAVISQKPSRDICQRGTSLTIQCQVDSQVTMMFWYRQQPGQSLTLIATANQGSEATYESGFVIDKFPISRPNLTFSTLTVSNMSPEDSSIYLCSVEVHPLSSGNTIYFGEGSWLTVV.

The rearrangement uses TRBV20-1 and TRBJ2-1; the D is unclear. V lost 3 bases, J lost 0 bases, and 15 bases lay in between. Germline CDR1 reads DFQATT; CDR2 reads SNEGSKA (reference sequence). This CDR3 contains 16 residues. The CDR3 DNA follows: TGCAGTGCTAGTCGAGAAGCGAGAAGCTCCTACAATGAGCAGTTCTTC. Protein product: CSASREARSSYNEQFF.

The chain uses TRBV5-5 and TRBJ1-2; TRBD1 might be the D (5 bases). V was shortened by 3 bases and J by 7 bases, with 16 bases between the two germline ends. The CDR3 extends over 14 amino acids. CDR1 is SGHKS, CDR2 YYEKEE, per germline (reference sequence). This chain's CDR3 is CASSSTEMRGGYTF. The CDR3 nucleotides are TGTGCCAGCAGCTCGACAGAGATGAGAGGTGGCTACACCTTC.

The chain combines TRBV9 with TRBJ2-7, with D possibly TRBD1 on 6 matching bases. The ends were cut back, 0 bases at V and 9 bases at J, with 10 bases in the middle. Germline V lookup: CDR1 SGDLS, CDR2 YYNGEE. The CDR3 extends over 12 amino acids. Here the CDR3 DNA reads TGTGCCAGCAGCGTAGCGGCAGGGGTGCAGTACTTC. This sequence encodes CASSVAAGVQYF. The variable domain in full, with the rest retrieved from reference TRBV9 and TRBJ2-7, is DSGVTQTPKHLITATGQRVTLRCSPRSGDLSVYWYQQSLDQGLQFLIQYYNGEERAKGNILERFSAQQFPDLHSELNLSSLELGDSALYFCASSVAAGVQYFGPGTRLTVT.

The V and J genes are TRBV20-1 and TRBJ1-1; D is ambiguous. This CDR3 is 13 amino acids long. Germline CDR1 and CDR2: DFQATT and SNEGSKA (reference sequence). The V end lost 0 bases, the J end lost 5 bases, and 10 bases lay between the germline ends. The CDR3, as DNA: TGCAGTGCTAGAGATTGGGTACGGACTGAAGCTTTCTTT. This encodes CSARDWVRTEAFF.

This chain connects TRBV12-3 or TRBV12-4 to TRBJ1-4; 7 bases match TRBD1. The CDR3 length is 14 residues. The junction had 6 bases not matched to a gene; V was cut back by 3 bases and J by 8 bases. The CDR3 is CASSFRTGEEKLFF. Here the CDR3 DNA reads TGTGCCAGCAGTTTCCGTACAGGGGAAGAAAAACTGTTTTTT.

V is TRBV7-9 and J is TRBJ1-1; D might be TRBD1 (5 bases). Trimming took 5 bases from V and 1 from J, leaving 11 bases between them. CDR1 and CDR2 (germline): SEHNR, FQNEAQ (reference sequence). The CDR3 is 14 residues long. The CDR3 DNA reads as TGTGCCAGCAGCGCCCAGGGAACGAACACTGAAGCTTTCTTT. Amino acid sequence: CASSAQGTNTEAFF. Variable domain in full (rest from reference TRBV7-9 and TRBJ1-1): DTGVSQNPRHKITKRGQNVTFRCDPISEHNRLYWYRQTLGQGPEFLTYFQNEAQLEKSRLLSDRFSAERPKGSFSTLEIQRTEQGDSAMYLCASSAQGTNTEAFFGQGTRLTVV.

This rearrangement joins TRBV7-2 to TRBJ2-3; a weak D match, TRBD2 (6 bases). The V and J ends lost 4 bases and 8 bases respectively, with 13 bases between them. Germline values: CDR1 SGHTA, CDR2 FQGNSA. CDR3 length: 13 amino acids. CDR3 sequence reads: CASSSQTRSTQYF. In nucleotides, the CDR3 is TGTGCCAGCAGCTCCCAGACTAGGTCTACGCAGTATTTT.

The chain recombines TRBV30 with TRBJ1-6, with 7 bases aligning to TRBD1. The CDR3 extends over 15 amino acids. The V segment lost 2 bases and the J segment 9 bases; nucleotides outside the gene matches: 10. Per germline, CDR1 GTSNPN and CDR2 SVGIG (reference sequence). The CDR3 sequence: CAWSLMGQTLSPLHF. CDR3 coding DNA: TGTGCCTGGAGTCTAATGGGACAGACACTTTCACCCCTCCACTTT. The complete variable domain, with remaining parts taken from reference TRBV30 and TRBJ1-6, reads SQTIHQWPATLVQPVGSPLSLECTVEGTSNPNLYWYRQAAGRGLQLLFYSVGIGQISSEVPQNLSASRPQDRQFILSSKKLLLSDSGFYLCAWSLMGQTLSPLHFGNGTRLTVT.

The chain couples TRBV10-3 to TRBJ2-2; 10 bases align to TRBD2. J gave up 3 bases and V 2 bases, and 0 bases lay outside the gene matches. This CDR3 has 15 residues. The germline CDR1 and CDR2 sequences are ENHRY and SYGVKD. CDR3 nucleotide sequence: TGTGCCATCAGTGAGCTAGCGGGGGACACCGGGGAGCTGTTTTTT. Its protein product is CAISELAGDTGELFF.

This chain links TRBV30 with TRBJ2-6; 7 nucleotides agree with TRBD1. This CDR3 has 15 residues. Germline loops: CDR1 GTSNPN, CDR2 SVGIG (reference sequence). V gave up 3 bases and J gave up 2 bases; unmatched junction bases: 4. CDR3 loop: CAWRRGRPGANVLTF. The CDR3 coding sequence is TGTGCCTGGAGGAGGGGGCGCCCTGGGGCCAACGTCCTGACTTTC.

The rearrangement links TRBV7-2 to TRBJ2-1, with D maybe TRBD1 (8 bases). This CDR3 contains 12 residues. V was cut by 6 bases and J by 8 bases, with 11 bases left in between. The V gene's germline CDR1 is SGHTA and CDR2 FQGNSA. The CDR3 DNA follows: TGTGCCAGCAGACAGGGGGGGTATGAGCAGTTCTTC. It is translated as CASRQGGYEQFF.

The chain uses TRBV6-1 and TRBJ2-2, with 13 nucleotides matching TRBD2. CDR3 length equals 17 residues. V gave up 5 bases and J gave up 0 bases; unmatched junction bases: 3. The germline V gene has CDR1 MNHNS and CDR2 SASEGT. CDR3: CASSRLAGGSNTGELFF. CDR3 coding DNA: TGTGCCAGCAGTAGACTAGCGGGGGGTTCGAACACCGGGGAGCTGTTTTTT.

The CDR3: CASSAFTDTQYF. The CDR3 DNA follows: TGTGCCAGCAGCGCCTTCACAGATACGCAGTATTTT. The V and J genes are TRBV9 and TRBJ2-3, with no clear D. Trimming shortened V by 3 bases and J by 2 bases, and 4 bases separated the two germline ends. Germline assignment: CDR1 SGDLS and CDR2 YYNGEE. This CDR3 has 12 residues. The full variable domain, with the rest looked up from reference TRBV9 and TRBJ2-3, is DSGVTQTPKHLITATGQRVTLRCSPRSGDLSVYWYQQSLDQGLQFLIQYYNGEERAKGNILERFSAQQFPDLHSELNLSSLELGDSALYFCASSAFTDTQYFGPGTRLTVL.

The V gene is TRBV3-1, the J gene TRBJ1-2, with TRBD1 matching over 9 bases. Germline trimming cut 4 bases from V and 2 bases from J; bases unmatched to any gene: 8. The CDR3 contains 16 residues. CDR1 LGHDT and CDR2 YNNKEL come from the germline V gene (reference sequence). The DNA of the CDR3 is TGTGCCAGCAGCCTCCTCGGACAGGGGACGAACTATGGCTACACCTTC. This sequence encodes CASSLLGQGTNYGYTF.

V gene TRBV7-6 combines with J gene TRBJ2-7; D not certain. The CDR3 spans 17 residues. CDR1 is SGHVS and CDR2 is FNYEAQ in the germline V gene. Deletions cut 0 bases from V and 7 bases from J, with 22 bases between. The CDR3 here is CASSLARSSVVPPEQYF. DNA of the CDR3: TGTGCCAGCAGCTTAGCGCGGTCCTCCGTCGTACCCCCGGAGCAGTACTTC.

The chain recombines TRBV20-1 with TRBJ1-2, with D unresolved. The germline V gene encodes CDR1 DFQATT and CDR2 SNEGSKA (reference sequence). The CDR3 has 14 amino acids. V gave up 2 bases and J gave up 5 bases, with 15 bases separating them. The CDR3 spells CSARFPGAPYGYTF. CDR3 DNA: TGCAGTGCTAGATTTCCCGGAGCTCCATATGGCTACACCTTC.

The V gene is TRBV5-4, the J gene TRBJ1-6; D uncertain. The ends were cut back, 0 bases at V and 10 bases at J, with 14 bases in the middle. Germline V gene sequence: CDR1 SGHNT, CDR2 YYREEE (reference sequence). This CDR3 spans 15 amino acids. The CDR3 loop reads CASSLEPNGGSPLHF. The CDR3 DNA follows: TGTGCCAGCAGCTTGGAACCCAATGGAGGGTCACCCCTCCACTTT.

V is TRBV29-1 and J is TRBJ1-2; 11 nucleotides agree with TRBD1. CDR1 and CDR2 from the germline V gene are SQVTM and ANQGSEA. The CDR3 covers 14 residues. The trim removed 3 bases at V and 8 bases at J, leaving 8 bases unmatched. CDR3 amino acids: CSVEDRGLGGGYTF. CDR3 in DNA: TGCAGCGTTGAGGACAGGGGGCTCGGGGGAGGCTACACCTTC.

This sequence joins TRBV29-1 and TRBJ2-1, with TRBD2 identical over 9 bases. The CDR3 is 15 residues long. Per germline, CDR1 SQVTM and CDR2 ANQGSEA. V shed 4 bases and J 10 bases; nucleotides not matched to a gene: 14. The DNA of the CDR3 is TGCAGCGTTGCGGGCCTAGGACTAGCGTTAAGGGAGCAGTTCTTC. Its protein is CSVAGLGLALREQFF.

This chain links TRBV29-1 with TRBJ2-5; the D gene is possibly TRBD2 (5 bases). The germline V and J ends were trimmed by 2 bases and 5 bases, with 9 bases remaining between them. CDR3 length equals 12 residues. Germline V lookup: CDR1 SQVTM, CDR2 ANQGSEA. The CDR3 DNA follows: TGCAGCGTTGAATGGACTGCGGAGACCCAGTACTTC. Translating it yields CSVEWTAETQYF.